These 10 T cell receptor beta chains came from one sample sequenced in a study of shared clonotypes between healthy human individuals. Profiled with immunoSEQ multiplex PCR; TCRdb holds only in-frame clones, not every one. The profile shows 400,000 to 600,000 clones, about 85% of them singletons. The specimen sequenced was PBMCs. These receptors all come from a woman aged 35 to 49 in good health. Some clones in this sample may be carry-over from other donors' samples.

This chain links TRBV9 with TRBJ2-2, with unresolved D. The CDR3 covers 14 residues. V was trimmed by 4 bases and J by 1 base, leaving 8 bases between them. Germline CDR1 and CDR2: SGDLS and YYNGEE. The CDR3: CASSPTRNTGELFF. The CDR3 bases are TGTGCCAGCAGCCCAACCCGGAACACCGGGGAGCTGTTTTTT.

V is TRBV7-9 and J is TRBJ2-3; the D gene is possibly TRBD2 (5 bases). V lost 3 bases, J lost 0 bases, and 10 bases lay in between. The CDR3 loop spans 15 amino acids. Germline-derived CDR1 and CDR2 are SEHNR and FQNEAQ (reference sequence). CDR3 residues: CASSFQRLSTDTQYF. The CDR3 DNA sequence: TGTGCCAGCAGCTTCCAGCGACTAAGCACAGATACGCAGTATTTT.

The chain employs TRBV30 and TRBJ1-1, with D hard to call. V was pared by 3 bases and J by 0 bases, with 5 bases between. CDR3 size: 12 residues. Germline CDR1 GTSNPN, CDR2 SVGIG (reference sequence). The CDR3 nucleotides are TGTGCCTGGAGCTGGGTGAACACTGAAGCTTTCTTT. Translating it yields CAWSWVNTEAFF.

This clone was picked up one time. V is TRBV18 and J is TRBJ2-1, with D perhaps matching TRBD1 (6 bases). Germline V gene lookup returns CDR1 KGHSH and CDR2 LQKENI. The CDR3 totals 16 residues. V lost 4 bases and J 5 bases, leaving 18 bases between the germline ends. CDR3 sequence reads: CASSQVQQGYDNEQFF. The CDR3 DNA reads TGTGCCAGCTCACAGGTACAACAGGGTTACGACAATGAGCAGTTCTTC.

This clone was observed at least ten times. V and J are TRBV5-1 and TRBJ1-1, with D possibly TRBD1 on 5 matching bases. Germline CDR1 is SGHRS and CDR2 is YFSETQ. The length of the CDR3 is 13 residues. Between the trimmed V and J ends, which lost 0 bases and 7 bases, there was a span of 10 bases. The CDR3 DNA follows: TGCGCCAGCAGCTTGGCGGGGACGGATGAAGCTTTCTTT. Translated, it gives CASSLAGTDEAFF.

This clone was detected a few times. The rearrangement links TRBV11-2 to TRBJ2-7; D is undetermined. Looked up from germline, CDR1 is SGHAT and CDR2 is FQNNGV. This CDR3 contains 15 residues. V dropped 5 bases and J dropped 4 bases, with 18 bases sitting between them. The DNA for the CDR3 is TGTGCCAGCAGCCCAAGGTCTCCAGGAAGTTACGAGCAGTACTTC. It yields the protein CASSPRSPGSYEQYF.

This clone was picked up one time. The chain carries TRBV6-5 and TRBJ1-2, with 8 bases fitting TRBD1. Germline V gives CDR1 MNHEY, CDR2 SVGAGI. V shed 5 bases, J shed 8 bases, and the junction held 7 bases outside the gene matches. This CDR3 region has 13 residues. CDR3 sequence (DNA): TGTGCCAGCAGTCGGACAGGGCGGAGCGGCTACACCTTC. This codes for CASSRTGRSGYTF.

This rearrangement joins TRBV5-1 to TRBJ1-3; D gene uncertain. V lost 2 bases and J lost 8, with 14 bases in between. CDR1 is SGHRS, CDR2 YFSETQ, per germline. The CDR3 length is 14 residues. CDR3 region: CASSFVPGGDTIYF. In DNA form, the CDR3 reads TGCGCCAGCAGCTTCGTTCCGGGAGGAGACACCATATATTTT.

The V and J genes are TRBV5-1 and TRBJ2-3; D is ambiguous. This CDR3 has 13 amino acids. Trimming cost V 4 bases and J 0 bases, with 6 bases left between them. Germline CDR1 is SGHRS and CDR2 is YFSETQ. The CDR3 coding sequence is TGCGCCAGCAGCATGGAGAGCACAGATACGCAGTATTTT. Encoded protein: CASSMESTDTQYF.

CDR3: CASSPTRASGNTGELFF. The CDR3 DNA is TGTGCCAGCTCACCCACCCGGGCTAGCGGGAACACCGGGGAGCTGTTTTTT. This sequence joins TRBV18 and TRBJ2-2; 7 nucleotides match TRBD2. The CDR3 is 17 residues long. CDR1 and CDR2 (germline): KGHSH, LQKENI. V lost 3 bases to trimming and J lost 1 base; unmatched junction nucleotides: 8.